Sequencing of this TCR beta chain was carried out in a study of blood T cell repertoires in COVID-19. Per the original methods: Nucleated cell counts were estimated from reference gene primer amplification. The method was immunoSEQ multiplex PCR; TCRdb's version includes in-frame clones alone and lacks a portion of them. V, J and clone size are those of that table, while D and trimming were read from the DNA. In the table there are over 300,000 clones, roughly nine tenths of which are singletons. This clone was detected only once. Germline V gene lookup returns CDR1 SGHTA and CDR2 FQGTGA. The CDR3 covers 17 residues. Trimming removed 5 bases from V and 1 base from J; junction bases left unmatched: 8. Recruitment covered about two dozen US areas and drew participants whose ages spanned 18 to 89 years.

Sequenced: PBMCs or T cells enriched from blood (not recorded which). This TCR came from a woman aged 25-40 years who had recovered from COVID-19. The rearrangement joins TRBV7-3 to TRBJ2-3, with 11 bases aligning to TRBD2. The CDR3 protein is CASSGEGTSGGTDTQYF. The CDR3 nucleotides are TGTGCCAGCAGCGGAGAAGGGACTAGCGGTGGCACAGATACGCAGTATTTT.